Included here is one T cell receptor beta chain sequence, with context. The CDR3 is 14 residues long. Germline V lookup: CDR1 SEHNR, CDR2 FQNEAQ (reference sequence). Trimming stripped 5 bases from V and 3 bases from J, with 10 bases between. This sample was included in a study of OX40 agonist ivuxolimab in advanced cancers. TCRdb's copy holds only in-frame clones and misses some; the assay was immunoSEQ multiplex PCR. This sample yields over 60,000 clones, of which almost 90% are seen a single time; approximately 0.92% belongs to the top ten. Material: CD4+ or CD8+ T cells sorted from blood, obtained in a trial of the OX40 agonist ivuxolimab. V gene TRBV7-9 combines with J gene TRBJ1-4; D is possibly TRBD1 (5 bases). This receptor was identified in an adult with an advanced solid tumor such as melanoma, head and neck, liver or kidney cancer. The DNA for the CDR3 is TGTGCCAGCAGCGCACTGGGACCTAATGAAAAACTGTTTTTT. This sequence encodes CASSALGPNEKLFF.